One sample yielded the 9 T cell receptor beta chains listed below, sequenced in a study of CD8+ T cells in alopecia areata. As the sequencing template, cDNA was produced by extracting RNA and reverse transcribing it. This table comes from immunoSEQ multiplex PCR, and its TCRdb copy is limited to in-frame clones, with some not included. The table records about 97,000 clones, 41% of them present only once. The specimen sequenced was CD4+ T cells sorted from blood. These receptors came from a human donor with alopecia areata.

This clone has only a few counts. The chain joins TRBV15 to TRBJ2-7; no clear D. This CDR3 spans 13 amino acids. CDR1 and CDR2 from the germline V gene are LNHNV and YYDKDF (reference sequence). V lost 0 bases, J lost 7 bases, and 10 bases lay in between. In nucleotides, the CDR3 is TGTGCCACCAGCAGAGATCTTGCTGGAGAGCAGTACTTC. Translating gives CATSRDLAGEQYF.

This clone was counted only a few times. CDR3 sequence reads: CASSHIRGQAETQYF. CDR3 DNA: TGTGCCAGCAGCCATATCAGGGGGCAGGCGGAGACCCAGTACTTC. The chain recombines TRBV14 with TRBJ2-5; 8 bases are shared with TRBD1. Trimming cost V 3 bases and J 5 bases; bases outside gene matches: 8. Germline V CDR1 and CDR2: SGHDN, FVKESK. The CDR3 covers 15 residues. The whole variable domain, remainder taken from reference TRBV14 and TRBJ2-5, is EAGVTQFPSHSVIEKGQTVTLRCDPISGHDNLYWYRRVMGKEIKFLLHFVKESKQDESGMPNNRFLAERTGGTYSTLKVQPAELEDSGVYFCASSHIRGQAETQYFGPGTRLLVL.

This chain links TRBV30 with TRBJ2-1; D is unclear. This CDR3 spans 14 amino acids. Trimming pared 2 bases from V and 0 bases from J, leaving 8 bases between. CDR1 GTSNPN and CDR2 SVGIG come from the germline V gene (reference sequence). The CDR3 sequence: CAWSRTSSYNEQFF. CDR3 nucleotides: TGTGCCTGGAGTCGGACGAGCTCCTACAATGAGCAGTTCTTC.

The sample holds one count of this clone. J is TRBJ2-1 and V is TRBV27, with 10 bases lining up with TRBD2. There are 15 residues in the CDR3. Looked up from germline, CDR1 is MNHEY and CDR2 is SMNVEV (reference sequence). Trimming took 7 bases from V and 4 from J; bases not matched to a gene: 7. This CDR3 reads CASKKAGGPYNEQFF. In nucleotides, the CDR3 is TGTGCCAGCAAGAAAGCGGGAGGGCCTTACAATGAGCAGTTCTTC.

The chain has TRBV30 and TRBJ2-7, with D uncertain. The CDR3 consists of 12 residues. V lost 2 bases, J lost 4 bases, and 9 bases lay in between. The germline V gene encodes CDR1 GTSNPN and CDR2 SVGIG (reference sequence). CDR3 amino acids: CAWSISQYEQYF. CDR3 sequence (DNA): TGTGCCTGGAGTATTAGCCAGTACGAGCAGTACTTC. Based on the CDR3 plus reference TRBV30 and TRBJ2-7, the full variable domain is SQTIHQWPATLVQPVGSPLSLECTVEGTSNPNLYWYRQAAGRGLQLLFYSVGIGQISSEVPQNLSASRPQDRQFILSSKKLLLSDSGFYLCAWSISQYEQYFGPGTRLTVT.

CDR3 sequence: CASSSQARAKNIQYF. The CDR3 nucleotides read TGTGCCAGCAGTTCACAGGCTAGAGCCAAAAACATTCAGTACTTC. V and J are TRBV27 and TRBJ2-4, with a weak D call TRBD1 (5 bases). Per the germline V gene, CDR1 is MNHEY and CDR2 is SMNVEV (reference sequence). There are 15 residues in the CDR3. V was cut by 4 bases and J by 0 bases, with 10 bases left in between.

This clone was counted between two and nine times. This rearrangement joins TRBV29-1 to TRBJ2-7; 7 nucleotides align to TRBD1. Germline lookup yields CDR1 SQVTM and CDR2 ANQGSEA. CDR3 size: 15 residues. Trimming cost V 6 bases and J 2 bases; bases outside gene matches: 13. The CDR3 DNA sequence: TGCAGCGTCACCAGACCCAGGGGGTACACCTACGAGCAGTACTTC. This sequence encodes CSVTRPRGYTYEQYF.

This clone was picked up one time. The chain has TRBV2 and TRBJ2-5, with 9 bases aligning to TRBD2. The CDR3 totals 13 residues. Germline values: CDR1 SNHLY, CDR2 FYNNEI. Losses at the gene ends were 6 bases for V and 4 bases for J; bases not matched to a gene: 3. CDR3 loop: CASRTAGGETQYF. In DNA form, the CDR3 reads TGTGCCAGCAGGACAGCGGGGGGAGAGACCCAGTACTTC.

Here the CDR3 DNA reads TGCAGCGGCGTCATGACAGCAACGAACACTGAAGCTTTCTTT. Amino acids: CSGVMTATNTEAFF. V is TRBV29-1 and J is TRBJ1-1, with a possible D match to TRBD1 (5 bases). Germline-derived CDR1 and CDR2 are SQVTM and ANQGSEA. The CDR3 contains 14 residues. V lost 7 bases to trimming and J lost 1 base, with 16 bases between them.